The 2 T cell receptor beta chains reported below all come from one sample, sequenced in a study of OX40 agonist ivuxolimab in advanced cancers. Assay: immunoSEQ multiplex PCR; the TCRdb copy retains only in-frame clones and omits some. The sample lists 70,000 to 85,000 clones, around 83% seen once, with 1.1% in the top ten. The sequenced sample was CD4+ or CD8+ T cells sorted from blood, obtained in a trial of the OX40 agonist ivuxolimab. Receptor source: an adult with an advanced solid tumor such as melanoma, head and neck, liver or kidney cancer.

This sequence joins TRBV27 and TRBJ1-2, with D uncertain. CDR3 size: 13 residues. Between the trimmed V and J ends, which lost 8 bases and 5 bases, there was a span of 15 bases. The germline V gene encodes CDR1 MNHEY and CDR2 SMNVEV (reference sequence). The CDR3 DNA reads TGTGCCAGCGGGGATCCCCCCCTTTATGGCTACACCTTC. This encodes CASGDPPLYGYTF.

The rearrangement uses TRBV19 and TRBJ2-3; TRBD2 matches 14 bases. The germline gives CDR1 LNHDA, CDR2 SQIVND (reference sequence). V was clipped by 4 bases and J by 6 bases; unmatched bases: 12. The CDR3 spans 18 residues. In nucleotides, the CDR3 is TGTGCCAGTAGTAGATGGACTAGCGGGGGGCCCGCGAGGGATACGCAGTATTTT. This gives the protein CASSRWTSGGPARDTQYF.